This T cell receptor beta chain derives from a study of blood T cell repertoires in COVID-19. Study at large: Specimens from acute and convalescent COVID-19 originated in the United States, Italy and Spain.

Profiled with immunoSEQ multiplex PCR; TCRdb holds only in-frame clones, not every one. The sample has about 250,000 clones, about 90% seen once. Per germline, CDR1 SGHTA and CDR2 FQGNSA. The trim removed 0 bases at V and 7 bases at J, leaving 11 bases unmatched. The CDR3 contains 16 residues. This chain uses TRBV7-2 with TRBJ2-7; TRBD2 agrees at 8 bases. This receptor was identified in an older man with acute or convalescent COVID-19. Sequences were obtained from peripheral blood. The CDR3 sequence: CASSLAQTGGPREQYF. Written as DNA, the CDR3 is TGTGCCAGCAGCTTAGCGCAAACGGGAGGGCCACGAGAGCAGTACTTC. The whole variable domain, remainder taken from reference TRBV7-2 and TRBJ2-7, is GAGVSQSPSNKVTEKGKDVELRCDPISGHTALYWYRQSLGQGLEFLIYFQGNSAPDKSGLPSDRFSAERTGGSVSTLTIQRTQQEDSAVYLCASSLAQTGGPREQYFGPGTRLTVT.